Following are 11 T cell receptor beta chains from one sample sequenced in a study of T cell clonality in common variable immunodeficiency. TCRdb keeps only in-frame clones here, not all; method: immunoSEQ multiplex PCR. The sample yields tens of thousands of clones, without any singletons. The sequenced sample consisted of peripheral blood mononuclear cells. All receptors derive from a person aged 18 to 75 in good health.

This clone was found many times. The read terminates 3 residues before the CDR3 end, so the remaining end is supplied by the germline J gene. The rearrangement uses TRBV29-1 and TRBJ1-2; no firm D call. The CDR3 length is 15 residues. Germline V gives CDR1 SQVTM, CDR2 ANQGSEA. With 4 bases removed from V and 5 bases from J, the gap between germline ends came to 20 bases. The CDR3 reads CSVVSFQSPTYGYTF. CDR3 DNA (partial): TGCAGCGTTGTTAGTTTTCAGAGCCCGACTTATGGC.

At least ten counts were recorded for this clone. The read ends 3 residues shy of where the CDR3 ends; the end is completed using the germline J gene. The chain carries TRBV7-8 and TRBJ2-5; TRBD2 might be the D (5 bases). Looked up from germline, CDR1 is SGHVS and CDR2 is FQNEAQ. Trimming pared 4 bases from V and 1 base from J, leaving 10 bases between. CDR3 size: 14 residues. CDR3 sequence: CASSWRTSQETQYF. The sequenced part of the CDR3 DNA is TGTGCCAGCAGCTGGAGGACTTCCCAAGAGACC.

In this sample, this clone turned up many times. The missing CDR3 end, 3 residues past where the read stops, is filled in from the germline J gene. J is TRBJ2-3 and V is TRBV9, with 7 bases aligning to TRBD1. There are 12 residues in the CDR3. In germline, CDR1 is SGDLS, CDR2 YYNGEE. With V trimmed by 5 bases and J by 3 bases, 0 bases remained unmatched. The covered CDR3 bases are TGTGCCAGCAGGGGACAGACAGATACG. Amino acid sequence: CASRGQTDT. The entire CDR3 sequence reads CASRGQTDTQYF. Full variable domain (missing parts from reference TRBV9 and TRBJ2-3): DSGVTQTPKHLITATGQRVTLRCSPRSGDLSVYWYQQSLDQGLQFLIQYYNGEERAKGNILERFSAQQFPDLHSELNLSSLELGDSALYFCASRGQTDTQYFGPGTRLTVL.

This clone was counted many times. The CDR3 extends 3 residues past the end of the read, so its final part is completed from the germline J gene. The J gene is TRBJ2-3, the V gene TRBV10-2, with 7 nucleotides matching TRBD2. The CDR3 is 14 amino acids. V lost 7 bases and J lost 0; bases outside the gene matches: 4. Germline V gene data show CDR1 as WSHSY and CDR2 as SAAADI. The CDR3 spells CASNGGGSTDTQYF. CDR3 DNA, as far as it was read: TGCGCCAGCAACGGGGGAGGGAGCACAGATACG.

This clone was observed at least ten times. The read gets to within 3 residues of the CDR3 end, and the germline J gene fills in the rest. The rearrangement uses TRBV20-1 and TRBJ2-1; TRBD2 matches 9 bases. This CDR3 spans 16 amino acids. Germline V CDR1 and CDR2: DFQATT, SNEGSKA (reference sequence). J lost 0 bases, V lost 2 bases, and 5 bases had no gene match. The sequenced part of the CDR3 DNA is TGCAGTGCTAGAAGCCAAGCGGGGGGCTCCTACAATGAG. Residues: CSARSQAGGSYNE. The CDR3, in full, reads CSARSQAGGSYNEQFF.

This clone was observed at least ten times. The read is 3 residues too short to cover the CDR3 end, so that end is filled in from the germline J gene. The chain couples TRBV20-1 to TRBJ2-1; TRBD2 matches 9 bases. J gave up 9 bases and V 0 bases, and 9 bases lay outside the gene matches. Germline V gene data show CDR1 as DFQATT and CDR2 as SNEGSKA (reference sequence). The CDR3 length is 15 residues. CDR3 region: CSARDGLAGVGEQFF. The CDR3 DNA, read in part, is TGCAGTGCTAGAGATGGGTTAGCGGGAGTAGGTGAG.

This clone was detected many times. Read coverage stops 3 residues before the CDR3 terminus; the germline J gene supplies the remainder. The chain couples TRBV12-3 or TRBV12-4 to TRBJ1-1; TRBD1 is a possible D gene (6 bases). The CDR3 contains 11 residues. Trimming took 11 bases from V and 5 from J, leaving 12 bases between them. The chain's CDR3 is CAWGLGTEAFF. Incomplete CDR3 DNA: TGTGCCTGGGGGCTGGGGACTGAA.

There are many counts of this clone. Sequencing ends 3 residues short of the CDR3 end; the germline J gene provides the rest. The gene calls are TRBV9 and TRBJ2-2, with TRBD1 as a possible D gene (5 bases). The CDR3 sequence is 15 residues long. V was trimmed by 3 bases and J by 4 bases, leaving 13 bases between them. Germline-derived CDR1 and CDR2 are SGDLS and YYNGEE. CDR3 protein: CASSARDLGTGELFF. The CDR3 DNA, read in part, is TGTGCCAGCAGCGCCAGGGATTTGGGCACCGGGGAG.

Many counts were recorded for this clone. The read is 3 residues too short to cover the CDR3 end, so that end is filled in from the germline J gene. The chain links TRBV6-4 to TRBJ2-1, with D maybe TRBD2 (5 bases). The CDR3 covers 16 residues. Germline-derived CDR1 and CDR2 are MRHNA and SNTAGT. V was trimmed by 0 bases and J by 2 bases, leaving 11 bases between them. The sequenced CDR3 bases are TGTGCCAGCAGTGACTCGTCGGGGATCCCCTACAATGAG. Translation gives CASSDSSGIPYNE. The complete CDR3 protein is CASSDSSGIPYNEQFF.

The sample holds many counts of this clone. The read comes to an end 3 residues before the CDR3 does, leaving the germline J gene to fill in the end. The chain employs TRBV19 and TRBJ1-2; 12 positions match TRBD1. CDR1 and CDR2 (germline): LNHDA, SQIVND (reference sequence). The length of the CDR3 is 16 residues. The CDR3 spells CASSIGPWDRGRGYTF. The sequenced CDR3 bases are TGTGCCAGTAGTATTGGCCCCTGGGACAGGGGGCGAGGC.

This clone was seen more than once but under ten times. One end of the junction is discordant with germline, which a read error may explain. Read sequence stops 3 residues before the CDR3 end, and the germline J gene provides the missing end. Other DNA variants within this sample encode the same CDR3. The J gene is TRBJ1-3, the V gene TRBV2; 7 bases map to TRBD1. Germline V gene lookup returns CDR1 SNHLY and CDR2 FYNNEI. The CDR3 totals 16 residues. The CDR3 is CAIDRVFSNSGNTIYF. Partial CDR3 DNA: TGTGCCATCGACAGGGTCTTCTCCAACTCTGGAAACACT.